Following are 9 T cell receptor beta chains from one sample sequenced in a study of cytomegalovirus exposure and HLA in healthy donors. Sequencing was performed with immunoSEQ multiplex PCR; in TCRdb, only in-frame clones are kept and a portion is missing. Among roughly 350,000 clones listed, 86% were seen once. The sequencing input was PBMCs. The receptors were sampled from a woman in her late teens or twenties in good health and CMV-seronegative.

The V and J genes are TRBV15 and TRBJ2-6; 8 positions agree with TRBD1. CDR3 length: 16 residues. Per germline, CDR1 LNHNV and CDR2 YYDKDF (reference sequence). V shed 8 bases, J shed 1 base, and the junction held 7 bases outside the gene matches. In DNA, the CDR3 is TGTGCCACCCTTGAGGGACAGGTGTCTGGGGCCAACGTCCTGACTTTC. Translation: CATLEGQVSGANVLTF.

This chain uses TRBV29-1 with TRBJ2-3, with D hard to call. V dropped 0 bases and J dropped 6 bases, with 13 bases sitting between them. The germline V gene encodes CDR1 SQVTM and CDR2 ANQGSEA. The CDR3 extends over 14 amino acids. Here the CDR3 reads CSVEDPRSSDTQYF. For the CDR3, the DNA is TGCAGCGTTGAAGATCCGCGTTCATCGGATACGCAGTATTTT.

V gene TRBV7-9 combines with J gene TRBJ2-1, with D possibly matching TRBD2 (5 bases). The CDR3 is 13 residues long. The germline V gene encodes CDR1 SEHNR and CDR2 FQNEAQ (reference sequence). Trimming removed 1 base at V and 10 bases at J, with 11 bases between. The CDR3, as DNA: TGTGCCAGCAGCTTAGGAGGGATTAACGAGCAGTTCTTC. It encodes CASSLGGINEQFF.

The chain links TRBV29-1 to TRBJ2-5; 11 nucleotides align to TRBD2. Per germline, CDR1 SQVTM and CDR2 ANQGSEA. Germline trimming cut 2 bases from V and 2 bases from J; bases unmatched to any gene: 4. The CDR3 has 15 amino acids. The CDR3 DNA is TGCAGCGTTGAATGGGTAGCGGGAGGGCAAGAGACCCAGTACTTC. Translated: CSVEWVAGGQETQYF.

The chain uses TRBV9 and TRBJ1-2, with D perhaps matching TRBD1 (6 bases). The CDR3 is made up of 11 amino acids. The germline CDR1 and CDR2 sequences are SGDLS and YYNGEE. V was shortened by 4 bases and J by 7 bases, with 8 bases between the two germline ends. The DNA for the CDR3 is TGTGCCAGCAGCCAAGGGGGTGGCTACACCTTC. Protein sequence: CASSQGGGYTF.

The chain has TRBV11-3 and TRBJ1-1; D perhaps matches TRBD1 (5 bases). Per the germline V gene, CDR1 is SGHNT and CDR2 is YENEEA. The CDR3 extends over 12 amino acids. V dropped 2 bases and J dropped 4 bases, with 5 bases sitting between them. CDR3 nucleotide sequence: TGTGCCAGCAGCTTACAGGGCACTGAAGCTTTCTTT. This encodes CASSLQGTEAFF.

This chain connects TRBV18 to TRBJ1-1, with D unresolved. Germline CDR1 KGHSH, CDR2 LQKENI. This CDR3 is built from 14 residues. V gave up 2 bases and J gave up 3 bases, with 10 bases separating them. The chain's CDR3 is CASSPTRVYTEAFF. CDR3 bases: TGTGCCAGCTCACCAACCCGCGTGTACACTGAAGCTTTCTTT.

This clone was seen once. The rearrangement joins TRBV5-6 to TRBJ2-7; TRBD2 aligns across 11 bases. Germline V gives CDR1 SGHDT, CDR2 YYEEEE. V shed 4 bases, J shed 5 bases, and the junction held 5 bases outside the gene matches. CDR3 length: 14 amino acids. The CDR3 DNA sequence: TGTGCCAGCAGCACGGGACTAGCGGTCCACGAGCAGTACTTC. It translates to CASSTGLAVHEQYF.

The chain is built from TRBV6-5 and TRBJ2-1; a possible D gene is TRBD1 (6 bases). CDR1 MNHEY and CDR2 SVGAGI come from the germline V gene. The length of the CDR3 is 16 residues. V lost 4 bases to trimming and J lost 0 bases, with 13 bases between them. In DNA, the CDR3 is TGTGCCAGCAGTTTTAGGACAGCAAACTCCTACAATGAGCAGTTCTTC. As protein: CASSFRTANSYNEQFF.